Below, one TCR beta chain is given with its context. What it recognizes is unknown. A single record per CDR3 protein comes from TCRdb applying MiXCR to the reads. Among around 130,000 distinct CDR3 sequences, about 24% were seen once, and the ten largest hold 30% to 35%. The sample belongs to a study of T cell repertoires in cytomegalovirus infection. About the study: Public TCR beta signatures indicated both CMV infection and matching HLA type. Whole-study results and caveats: The ex vivo response was dominated by HLA-C-restricted CMV-specific TCR beta clonotypes. Pooled public TCR beta family frequency picked out CMV carriers with the relevant HLA.

Sequenced input: PBMCs, sequenced either directly or after in vitro stimulation (not recorded which). The receptor was derived from a human donor in good health (CMV status not recorded). Some clones in this sample may be carry-over from other donors' samples.

CDR3 region: CASSSTVTGGLVNNSPLHF. The CDR3 DNA reads as TGCGCCAGCAGCTCAACCGTGACAGGGGGCCTAGTGAATAATTCACCCCTCCACTTT. The chain carries TRBV4-1 and TRBJ1-6; TRBD1 matches at 10 bases. Germline loops: CDR1 MGHRA, CDR2 YSYEKL. With 5 bases clipped from V and 5 bases from J, the junction kept 15 bases outside the gene matches. The CDR3 runs 19 residues.